This TCR beta chain was captured in a study of blood T cells in healthy people across ages. Study findings and constraints: Using unsorted PBMCs precluded a conclusive naive versus antigen-experienced comparison.

Through a sample-barcoded 5' primer and a J-beta primer mix, a second PCR was run for about 6 to 11 cycles. TCRdb reanalysed the 5' RACE reads using MiXCR and keeps one entry per CDR3 protein. The repertoire includes approximately 1,000,000 distinct CDR3 sequences, around 45% of them detected once, and approximately 17% sits in the top ten. The CDR3 spans 15 residues. The V and J ends lost 3 bases and 5 bases, in that order; junction bases with no gene match: 5. Germline lookup yields CDR1 MNHEY and CDR2 SMNVEV (reference sequence). At least ten counts were recorded for this clonotype. Its antigen is as yet unknown.

This sequence was found in a woman aged 55-75 years in good health. The sequenced sample was blood. The rearrangement links TRBV27 to TRBJ2-5; 11 bases line up with TRBD1. For the CDR3, the DNA is TGTGCCAGCAGTTTTGGACAGGGGGCTTGGGAGACCCAGTACTTC. Encoded protein: CASSFGQGAWETQYF.